This T cell receptor (beta chain) was profiled in a study of blood T cell repertoires in COVID-19 (dated by TCRdb to 2020 to 2022). Study-wide context: Collaborator samples came from the United States, Italy and Spain and covered acute and convalescent phases of COVID-19. Deeply sampled blood TCRbeta repertoires from subjects exposed to, actively infected with, or recovered from COVID-19 were included in the dataset. Nearly every sample came with metadata listing a de-identified subject ID, COVID-19 status, age in years and sex. The prospective study material was composed of cDNA or gDNA derived from T cells, B-cell-depleted T cells, or PBMCs. The repertoires were released in a freely available public database meant as a resource for research on the immune response to SARS-CoV-2. Where available, HLA class I and class II types were taken from metadata supplied by the sample provider and were not determined by assay-based typing. Samples came from the ongoing ImmuneRACE study (first 160 participants) plus 1,254 subjects from 6 global collaborators.

TCRbeta CDR3 regions were amplified from genomic DNA by means of the immunoSEQ Assay, a bias-controlled multiplex PCR. As for how the authors treated the data: Within the assay, amplification of reference gene primers was used to estimate how many nucleated cells each sample contained. Sequence reads were collapsed and filtered to measure the absolute abundance of every unique TCRbeta CDR3 rearrangement. For each sample, productive Simpson clonality was calculated as the square root of Simpson's diversity index over productive rearrangements. The immuneACCESS repertoire file appears here via TCRdb, limited to in-frame rearrangements. These files lack a portion of the clones; in checked studies, under half of the deficit traces to unresolved V genes, and the cause of the others is not known. Clone size and the V and J calls come from that table; the DNA yielded D and trimming. In all, the sample holds approximately 300,000 clones, and roughly 90% of those were seen once. The ten largest clones take up approximately 11% of the sample.

The study at large found these results: The quantity of clinical and demographic metadata differed by source and by participant and was supplied without curation.

As for this clone: The antigen this receptor binds is unknown. No per-base quality is available; no much larger clone lies one base away. Other nucleotide sequences in the sample specify the same CDR3.

In Seattle, one collaborating source enrolled patients while the infection was active and tracked those patients longitudinally over the course of disease. The collaborating institutions used their own protocols to collect whole blood in K2EDTA tubes. Collaborator samples were shipped for TCRbeta analysis as frozen whole blood, isolated PBMCs, or DNA extracted from either sample type. Sequencing used peripheral blood. The sequence was obtained from a woman in her thirties with COVID-19, enrolled during active disease.

CDR3 protein: CASSQHGQNTGELFF. The DNA sequence is TGCGCCAGCAGCCAGCATGGACAGAACACCGGGGAGCTGTTTTTT. The rearranged segments are TRBV4-1 and TRBJ2-2; TRBD1 could be the D gene, as 5 bases match. CDR1 and CDR2, looked up from the germline V gene, are MGHRA and YSYEKL. Between the V and J ends, shortened by 3 bases and 1 base respectively, the junction contains 9 bases. The CDR3 has 15 amino acids, counting the end cysteine and phenylalanine. Kept here is only the CDR3 DNA, which spans 45 bases and is read in frame from base 1.